This T cell receptor (beta chain) is drawn from a study of cytomegalovirus exposure and HLA in healthy donors. In regard to this clone: Its antigen remains unknown.

Profiling relied on immunoSEQ multiplex PCR, and the TCRdb table lists in-frame clones only, not all of them. Of 100,000 to 150,000 clones in the sample, roughly 89% are singletons; the top ten hold 1.5% to 2%. The ends lost 6 bases at V and 5 bases at J; junction bases unmatched: 6. This CDR3 has 14 amino acids. Germline CDR1 SGHVS, CDR2 FQNEAQ. Study-level results: The study listed roughly 160 cytomegalovirus-associated TCR beta chains.

Source material: PBMCs. The sequence was collected from a woman aged 18 to 35 in good health and CMV-seronegative. The genes are TRBV7-8 and TRBJ2-5; 10 bases are a match to TRBD1. The CDR3: CASSGRDRGETQYF. Here the CDR3 DNA reads TGTGCCAGCAGTGGCCGGGACAGGGGTGAGACCCAGTACTTC. The entire variable domain, with the rest obtained from reference TRBV7-8 and TRBJ2-5, is as follows: GAGVSQSPRYKVAKRGQDVALRCDPISGHVSLFWYQQALGQGPEFLTYFQNEAQLDKSGLPSDRFFAERPEGSVSTLKIQRTQQEDSAVYLCASSGRDRGETQYFGPGTRLLVL.